The rows below give T cell receptor beta chains drawn from one sample of a study of T cells in Graves' hyperthyroidism and ophthalmopathy. TCRdb called the multiplex PCR reads again in MiXCR, with one record for every CDR3 protein. The table records some 770,000 distinct CDR3 sequences, 15% to 20% of them present only once. Sequencing used blood. These receptors came from a man between 18 and 35 years old with Graves' hyperthyroidism. The CDR3 runs from the conserved cysteine through the conserved F or W. The D gene is left open where the match is weak. Rows may omit the clone size; those that give it use once, few, many or a size class.

20	TRBV9	TRBJ2-6	-	-	CASSLQPLTGSRPGANVLTF	TGTGCCAGCAGCCTACAGCCTTTGACAGGTTCCCGTCCTGGGGCCAACGTCCTGACTTTC
15	TRBV11-2	TRBJ2-1	-	few	CASSFYTGRNNEQFF	TGTGCCAGCAGCTTTTATACGGGACGCAACAATGAGCAGTTCTTC
15	TRBV7-8	TRBJ2-4	-	once	CASSQTGLAKNIQYF	TGTGCCAGCAGCCAAACAGGGTTGGCCAAAAACATTCAGTACTTC
13	TRBV29-1	TRBJ2-1	-	few	CSVAGTAYNEQFF	TGCAGCGTTGCGGGGACCGCCTACAATGAGCAGTTCTTC
18	TRBV7-3	TRBJ2-1	TRBD2	-	CASSSPSPATSGSNEQFF	TGTGCCAGCAGCTCACCGTCCCCCGCGACTAGCGGGAGTAATGAGCAGTTCTTC
16	TRBV19	TRBJ2-3	TRBD1	-	CASKGGGQGRVGTQYF	TGTGCCAGTAAAGGGGGAGGACAGGGACGCGTGGGGACGCAGTATTTT
16	TRBV19	TRBJ1-5	TRBD1	-	CASSFTGTGVGQPQHF	TGTGCCAGTAGCTTTACCGGGACAGGGGTCGGACAGCCCCAGCATTTT
15	TRBV9	TRBJ2-1	-	-	CASSWTPRPPNEQFF	TGTGCCAGCAGCTGGACCCCGAGGCCCCCCAATGAGCAGTTCTTC
16	TRBV4-2	TRBJ1-3	-	-	CASSQVVEGSGNTIYF	TGTGCCAGCAGCCAAGTGGTTGAAGGTTCCGGAAACACCATATATTTT
15	TRBV19	TRBJ1-2	TRBD1	many	CASSRGTGADYGYTF	TGTGCCAGTAGTCGGGGGACAGGGGCCGACTATGGCTACACCTTC
14	TRBV10-3	TRBJ2-1	TRBD2	many	CAIRGLDGGHEQFF	TGTGCCATCAGAGGACTAGACGGAGGCCATGAGCAGTTCTTC
13	TRBV10-3	TRBJ2-2	-	once	CAIRGSDTGELFF	TGTGCCATCAGAGGATCGGACACCGGGGAGCTGTTTTTT
15	TRBV7-2	TRBJ2-7	-	many	CASSYRGTLPYEQYF	TGTGCCAGCAGCTATCGCGGGACATTACCCTACGAGCAGTACTTC
15	TRBV6-6	TRBJ1-3	-	many	CASSYSGTTGNTIYF	TGTGCCAGCAGTTACTCGGGGACTACTGGAAACACCATATATTTT
15	TRBV28	TRBJ2-6	-	many	CATQFTGLTTNVLTF	TGTGCCACCCAGTTTACAGGGCTCACCACCAACGTCCTGACTTTC
13	TRBV7-2	TRBJ2-7	-	-	CASSSTWMYEQYF	TGTGCCAGCAGCTCCACTTGGATGTACGAGCAGTACTTC
13	TRBV29-1	TRBJ1-2	TRBD1	few	CSVETQGAYGYTF	TGCAGCGTTGAAACACAGGGGGCCTATGGCTACACCTTC
14	TRBV19	TRBJ2-2	-	-	CASSIMGDTGELFF	TGTGCCAGTAGTATTATGGGGGACACCGGGGAGCTGTTTTTT
14	TRBV19	TRBJ2-7	TRBD2	-	CASSISRESYEQYF	TGTGCCAGTAGTATCTCGCGGGAGTCCTACGAGCAGTACTTC
13	TRBV5-1	TRBJ1-1	-	-	CASSLEGREEAFF	TGCGCCAGCAGCTTGGAAGGACGTGAGGAAGCTTTCTTT
13	TRBV3-1	TRBJ2-7	-	many	CASSQESAYEQYF	TGTGCCAGCAGCCAAGAATCGGCCTACGAGCAGTACTTC
16	TRBV9	TRBJ2-4	TRBD1	few	CASSVGQGATKNIQYF	TGTGCCAGCAGCGTAGGACAGGGGGCGACCAAAAACATTCAGTACTTC
17	TRBV6-9	TRBJ2-2	-	many	CASSPTRGASNTGELFF	TGTGCCAGCAGCCCAACACGGGGGGCTTCGAACACCGGGGAGCTGTTTTTT
15	TRBV9	TRBJ2-5	-	-	CASSPFAGRQETQYF	TGTGCCAGCAGCCCCTTCGCGGGACGTCAAGAGACCCAGTACTTC
15	TRBV28	TRBJ2-7	-	many	CASSTPGLSFYEQYF	TGTGCCAGCAGTACGCCGGGACTGTCCTTCTACGAGCAGTACTTC
17	TRBV12-3/TRBV12-4	TRBJ2-1	-	many	CASTLGAIRGLGDEQFF	TGTGCCAGCACCCTAGGGGCAATTCGGGGCCTCGGGGATGAGCAGTTCTTC
16	TRBV7-9	TRBJ2-3	-	many	CASSSTGLAGTDTQYF	TGTGCCAGCAGTTCCACGGGACTCGCGGGCACAGATACGCAGTATTTT
14	TRBV29-1	TRBJ2-2	TRBD2	-	CSVRAGGNTGELFF	TGCAGCGTTAGAGCGGGGGGGAACACCGGGGAGCTGTTTTTT
16	TRBV4-2	TRBJ2-2	TRBD2	few	CASSQGGLAGTGELFF	TGTGCCAGCAGCCAAGGCGGACTAGCGGGCACCGGGGAGCTGTTTTTT
15	TRBV20-1	TRBJ1-3	-	few	CSARDHLSSGNTIYF	TGCAGTGCTAGAGATCATCTGAGCTCTGGAAACACCATATATTTT
14	TRBV5-1	TRBJ2-7	-	many	CASSLDRVSGEQYF	TGCGCCAGCAGCTTGGACAGGGTCAGCGGCGAGCAGTACTTC
15	TRBV9	TRBJ2-1	TRBD2	few	CASSGGITGRNEQFF	TGTGCCAGCAGCGGTGGGATAACCGGGAGGAATGAGCAGTTCTTC
13	TRBV5-1	TRBJ2-2	TRBD1	-	CASGQGYTGELFF	TGCGCCAGCGGACAGGGGTACACCGGGGAGCTGTTTTTT
16	TRBV15	TRBJ2-1	-	-	CATSRVTGGAYNEQFF	TGTGCCACCAGCAGAGTAACAGGGGGGGCCTACAATGAGCAGTTCTTC
12	TRBV7-2	TRBJ2-3	-	-	CASSPYSDTQYF	TGTGCCAGCAGCCCATACTCGGATACGCAGTATTTT
13	TRBV2	TRBJ2-3	-	-	CASIWRSTDTQYF	TGTGCCAGCATCTGGCGGAGCACAGATACGCAGTATTTT
14	TRBV7-9	TRBJ2-7	-	many	CASSLGQNNYEQYF	TGTGCCAGCAGCTTAGGGCAGAATAACTACGAGCAGTACTTC
13	TRBV28	TRBJ1-1	-	many	CASSFAPNTEAFF	TGTGCCAGCAGTTTCGCGCCGAACACTGAAGCTTTCTTT
15	TRBV19	TRBJ1-2	-	few	CASNTPLEGNYGYTF	TGTGCCAGTAACACCCCTTTGGAGGGGAACTATGGCTACACCTTC
15	TRBV7-9	TRBJ1-2	-	-	CASSPGGSPNYGYTF	TGTGCCAGCAGCCCTGGGGGCAGCCCTAACTATGGCTACACCTTC
17	TRBV27	TRBJ2-3	TRBD2	many	CASSRPGGGMSTDTQYF	TGTGCCAGCAGTCGGCCCGGGGGAGGGATGAGCACAGATACGCAGTATTTT
12	TRBV12-3/TRBV12-4	TRBJ2-1	TRBD2	-	CANSGRAGEQFF	TGTGCCAACAGCGGGAGGGCGGGTGAGCAGTTCTTC
17	TRBV29-1	TRBJ2-2	-	few	CSDPEGFSSPFTGELFF	TGCAGCGACCCAGAGGGTTTTTCCTCACCTTTCACCGGGGAGCTGTTTTTT
14	TRBV5-5	TRBJ2-7	-	-	CASSLEGAVYEQYF	TGTGCCAGCAGCTTGGAGGGAGCAGTTTACGAGCAGTACTTC
16	TRBV28	TRBJ2-6	-	many	CASSQGLLSGANVLTF	TGTGCCAGCAGCCAGGGACTCCTCTCTGGGGCCAACGTCCTGACTTTC
14	TRBV28	TRBJ1-2	-	many	CASSLSTPNYGYTF	TGTGCCAGCAGTTTATCGACACCCAACTATGGCTACACCTTC
12	TRBV5-1	TRBJ2-2	-	many	CASSFETGELFF	TGCGCCAGCAGCTTTGAAACCGGGGAGCTGTTTTTT
15	TRBV28	TRBJ1-1	TRBD1	many	CASSPTGGGYTEAFF	TGTGCCAGCAGTCCGACAGGGGGGGGGTACACTGAAGCTTTCTTT
16	TRBV28	TRBJ2-2	TRBD1	many	CASKTPGGTGTGELFF	TGTGCCAGCAAGACTCCAGGGGGTACCGGGACCGGGGAGCTGTTTTTT
16	TRBV27	TRBJ2-2	-	many	CASSLVSRTALGELFF	TGTGCCAGCAGTTTAGTGTCGCGGACGGCCCTCGGGGAGCTGTTTTTT
14	TRBV9	TRBJ2-5	-	few	CASSVSGTQETQYF	TGTGCCAGCAGCGTATCCGGGACTCAAGAGACCCAGTACTTC
13	TRBV20-1	TRBJ2-7	TRBD1	few	CSAERQGSYEQYF	TGCAGTGCTGAAAGACAGGGGAGCTACGAGCAGTACTTC
16	TRBV28	TRBJ2-2	TRBD2	few	CASSLWGTSSRGELFF	TGTGCCAGCAGTTTGTGGGGGACTAGCTCGAGGGGGGAGCTGTTTTTT
16	TRBV20-1	TRBJ1-5	-	many	CSARVSGGRGNQPQHF	TGCAGTGCTAGAGTGTCTGGGGGTAGAGGCAATCAGCCCCAGCATTTT
14	TRBV13	TRBJ2-1	-	-	CASTQLWVYNEQFF	TGTGCCAGCACCCAACTGTGGGTTTACAATGAGCAGTTCTTC
13	TRBV2	TRBJ2-1	TRBD2	-	CASRGTSGGGQFF	TGTGCCAGCAGGGGGACTAGCGGGGGCGGGCAGTTCTTC